This T cell receptor (beta chain) stems from a study of cytomegalovirus exposure and HLA in healthy donors. Use of 60 Vbeta and 13 Jbeta primers characterized the PCR. Here immunoSEQ multiplex PCR was the method, and the copy in TCRdb shows in-frame clones only, minus some. The table lists approximately 110,000 clones, 70% of them singletons. Findings and caveats of the study: Within an earlier analysis, most TCR beta V segments proved productive either about 87% or about 30% of the time. In a later analysis, TCR beta V- and J-gene trimming showed a link to a missense DCLRE1C variant. The availability of immune exposure information extended only to CMV serostatus.

Donors were nominally healthy when sampled, though unrecorded immune exposures were likely. Worth noting for this clone: Antigen unknown.

Sequenced material: PBMCs. This receptor was identified in a man aged 40-55 years in good health and CMV-seropositive.

For the CDR3, the DNA is TGTGCCAGCAGTTTACTAGCGGGAGGGTGGTATGAGCAGTTCTTC. Encoded protein: CASSLLAGGWYEQFF. This chain links TRBV27 with TRBJ2-1; the match to TRBD2 covers 12 bases. The CDR3 sequence is 15 residues long. The V segment lost 2 bases and the J segment 8 bases; nucleotides outside the gene matches: 4. Germline V gene sequence: CDR1 MNHEY, CDR2 SMNVEV (reference sequence).